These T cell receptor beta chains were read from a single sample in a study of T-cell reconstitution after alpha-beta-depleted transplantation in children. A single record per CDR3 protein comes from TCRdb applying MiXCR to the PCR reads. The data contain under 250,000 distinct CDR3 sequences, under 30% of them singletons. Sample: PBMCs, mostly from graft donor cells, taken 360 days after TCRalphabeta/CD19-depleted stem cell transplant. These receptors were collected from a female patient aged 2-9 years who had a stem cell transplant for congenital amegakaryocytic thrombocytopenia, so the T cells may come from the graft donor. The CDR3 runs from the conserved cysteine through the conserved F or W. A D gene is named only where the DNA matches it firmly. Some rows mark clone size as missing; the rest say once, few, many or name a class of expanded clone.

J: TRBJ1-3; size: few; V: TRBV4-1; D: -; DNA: TGCGCCAGCAGCCAAGCGATACCTGTGTCGTCCAGAGCCTCTGGAAACACCATATATTTT; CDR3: CASSQAIPVSSRASGNTIYF
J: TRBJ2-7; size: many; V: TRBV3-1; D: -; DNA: TGTGCCAGCAGCCAAGGTGTTATCCTCTCCGAGCAGTACTTC; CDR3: CASSQGVILSEQYF
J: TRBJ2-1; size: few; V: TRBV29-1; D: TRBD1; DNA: TGCAGCGTTGGTTGGTACAGGGGGGACAATGAGCAGTTCTTC; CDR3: CSVGWYRGDNEQFF
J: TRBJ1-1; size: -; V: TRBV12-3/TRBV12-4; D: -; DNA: TGTGCCAGCAGTTTCGCGCAGGGGAACACTGAAGCTTTCTTT; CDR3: CASSFAQGNTEAFF
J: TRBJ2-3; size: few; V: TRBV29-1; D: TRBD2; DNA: TGCAGCGTTGCTAGCGGGGGGGCAGATACGCAGTATTTT; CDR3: CSVASGGADTQYF
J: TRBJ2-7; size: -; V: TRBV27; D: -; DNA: TGTGCCAGCAGTTTTGGGCCCTTGCCCTACGAGCAGTACTTC; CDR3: CASSFGPLPYEQYF
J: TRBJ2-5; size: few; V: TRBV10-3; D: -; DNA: TGTGCCATCAGTGAGTCTGGAGGACACGACCTGGAGACCCAGTACTTC; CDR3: CAISESGGHDLETQYF
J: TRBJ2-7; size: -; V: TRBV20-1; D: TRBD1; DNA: TGCAGTGCTCCCGGGACAGGGTCCTACGAGCAGTACTTC; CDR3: CSAPGTGSYEQYF
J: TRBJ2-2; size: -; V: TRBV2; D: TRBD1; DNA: TGTGCCAGCAGACCCGACAGGGGAGCCGGGGAGCTGTTTTTT; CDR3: CASRPDRGAGELFF
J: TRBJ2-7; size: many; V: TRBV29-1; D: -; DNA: TGCAGCGTTGGGTGGGGAAGGGACGAGCAGTACTTC; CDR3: CSVGWGRDEQYF
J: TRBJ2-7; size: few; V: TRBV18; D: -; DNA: TGTGCCAGCTCACCAGAGTCCACAGACGTCTACGAGCAGTACTTC; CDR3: CASSPESTDVYEQYF
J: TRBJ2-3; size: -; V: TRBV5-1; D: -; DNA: TGCGCCAGCAGCTTCGGGCGTGGTAGCACAGATACGCAGTATTTT; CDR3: CASSFGRGSTDTQYF
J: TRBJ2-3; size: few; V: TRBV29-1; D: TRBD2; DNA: TGCAGCGTTGAAGCCCTAGCGGGGGTCGACCCGTTTGCAGATACGCAGTATTTT; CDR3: CSVEALAGVDPFADTQYF
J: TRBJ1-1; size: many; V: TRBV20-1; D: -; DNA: TGCAGTGCTAGAGAGGTGATGAACACTGAAGCTTTCTTT; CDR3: CSAREVMNTEAFF
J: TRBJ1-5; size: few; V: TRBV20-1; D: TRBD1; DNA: TGCAGTGTAATAGTAGCCGGGACAGGCCCGAATCAGCCCCAGCATTTT; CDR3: CSVIVAGTGPNQPQHF
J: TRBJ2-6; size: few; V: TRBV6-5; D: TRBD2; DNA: TGTGCCAGCAGTTACTCGATTGTCGGGGGGTCCTCTGGGGCCAACGTCCTGACTTTC; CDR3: CASSYSIVGGSSGANVLTF
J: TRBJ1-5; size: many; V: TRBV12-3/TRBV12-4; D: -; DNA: TGTGCCAGCAGTCCTGGTTATCAGCCCCAGCATTTT; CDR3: CASSPGYQPQHF
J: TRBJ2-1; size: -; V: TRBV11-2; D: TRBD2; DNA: TGTGCCAGCAGTAAGACCCCGGGACTAGATCACAATGAGCAGTTCTTC; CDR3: CASSKTPGLDHNEQFF
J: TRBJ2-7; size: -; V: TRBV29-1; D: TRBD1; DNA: TGCAGCGTCGAAACCCCGGGACAGGGGGTCTACGAGCAGTACTTC; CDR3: CSVETPGQGVYEQYF
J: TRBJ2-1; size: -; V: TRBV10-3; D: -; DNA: TGTGCCATCAGTGGGTCCTTCAATGAGCAGTTCTTC; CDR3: CAISGSFNEQFF
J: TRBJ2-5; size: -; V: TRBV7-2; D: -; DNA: TGTGCCAGCAGCCCCGGACGGTTTCAAGAGACCCAGTACTTC; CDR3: CASSPGRFQETQYF
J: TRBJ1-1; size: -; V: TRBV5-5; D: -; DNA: TGTGCCAGCAGCTTGATTCTGGGGGGAATGAACACTGAAGCTTTCTTT; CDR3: CASSLILGGMNTEAFF
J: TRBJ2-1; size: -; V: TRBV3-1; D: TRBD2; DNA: TGTGCCAGCAGCCAAGCATTACTAGCGGGGGGCAATGAGCAGTTCTTC; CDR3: CASSQALLAGGNEQFF
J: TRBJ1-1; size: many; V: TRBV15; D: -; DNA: TGTGCCACCAGCAGAGGCCAGGCGGCTGAAGCTTTCTTT; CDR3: CATSRGQAAEAFF
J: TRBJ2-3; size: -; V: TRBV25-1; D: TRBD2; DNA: TGTGCCAGCAGTTCTACATTAGCGGGAGGGCCAGATACGCAGTATTTT; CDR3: CASSSTLAGGPDTQYF
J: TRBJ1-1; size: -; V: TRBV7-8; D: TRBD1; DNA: TGTGCCAGCAGCGCGACGAGGGACAGGGGAGGGGTGAACACTGAAGCTTTCTTT; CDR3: CASSATRDRGGVNTEAFF
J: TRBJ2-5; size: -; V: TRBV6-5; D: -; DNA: TGTGCCAGCAGTTATGGGGGATCCTTTCCAGAGACCCAGTACTTC; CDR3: CASSYGGSFPETQYF
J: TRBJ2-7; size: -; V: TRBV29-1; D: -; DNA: TGCAGCGTTGAAGAAAGGACTGCTTCCTACGAGCAGTACTTC; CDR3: CSVEERTASYEQYF
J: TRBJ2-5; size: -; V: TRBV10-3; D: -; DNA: TGTGCCATCAGTGAGTTCAACCAAGAGACCCAGTACTTC; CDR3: CAISEFNQETQYF
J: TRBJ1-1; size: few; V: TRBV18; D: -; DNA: TGTGCCAGCTCACGTTCGCAGGGCGCTGAAGCTTTCTTT; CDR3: CASSRSQGAEAFF
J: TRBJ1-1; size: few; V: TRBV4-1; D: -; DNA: TGCGCCAGCAGCCAAATAAGCGAGGTTCGATTTGAAGCTTTCTTT; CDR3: CASSQISEVRFEAFF
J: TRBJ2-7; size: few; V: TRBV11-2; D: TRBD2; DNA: TGTGCCAGCAGCTTATCTAGCGGCCTTTCCTACGAGCAGTACTTC; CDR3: CASSLSSGLSYEQYF
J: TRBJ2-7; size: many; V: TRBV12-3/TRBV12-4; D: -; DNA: TGTGCCAGCAGTTTAGTTCAGGGGCTCTACGAGCAGTACTTC; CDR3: CASSLVQGLYEQYF
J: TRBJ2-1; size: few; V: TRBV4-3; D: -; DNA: TGCGCCAGCGGTCCCGAGCTAGGCTACAATGAGCAGTTCTTC; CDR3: CASGPELGYNEQFF
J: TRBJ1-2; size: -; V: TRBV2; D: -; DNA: TGTGCCAGCACAAAGGGCACAATAAACTATGGCTACACCTTC; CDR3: CASTKGTINYGYTF
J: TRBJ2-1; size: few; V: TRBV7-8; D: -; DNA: TGTGCCAGCAGCCCCTCTATCGTGTACAATGAGCAGTTCTTC; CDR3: CASSPSIVYNEQFF
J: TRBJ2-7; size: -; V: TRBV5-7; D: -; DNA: TGTGCCAGCAGCTTACTTCCGAATGAGCAGTACTTC; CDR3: CASSLLPNEQYF
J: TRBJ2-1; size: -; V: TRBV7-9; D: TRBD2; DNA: TGTGCCAGCAGCCCGGGACTAGCGGGCAAGAACAATGAGCAGTTCTTC; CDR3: CASSPGLAGKNNEQFF
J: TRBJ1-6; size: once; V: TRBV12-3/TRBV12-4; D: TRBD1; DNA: TGTGCCAGCACCATAGGGGGCAAGAATTCACCCCTCCACTTT; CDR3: CASTIGGKNSPLHF
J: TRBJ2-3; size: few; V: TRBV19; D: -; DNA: TGTGCGAGCGATGCCAGTAGTAGTTCGGGAGATACGCAGTATTTT; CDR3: CASDASSSSGDTQYF
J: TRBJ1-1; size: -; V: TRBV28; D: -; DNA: TGTGCCAGCAGCACGACAGGAGCGAACACTGAAGCTTTCTTT; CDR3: CASSTTGANTEAFF
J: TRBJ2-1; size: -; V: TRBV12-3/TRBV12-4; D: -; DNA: TGTGCCAGCAGTTTCCCGGGACTTGTCGATTCCTACAATGAGCAGTTCTTC; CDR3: CASSFPGLVDSYNEQFF
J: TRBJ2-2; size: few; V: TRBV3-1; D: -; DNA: TGTGCCAGCAGCCAACCGGCGACCCTGGAGCTGTTTTTT; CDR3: CASSQPATLELFF
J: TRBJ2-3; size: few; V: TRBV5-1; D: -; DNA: TGCGCCAGCACCAGGGGGACTCGGGGCACAGATACGCAGTATTTT; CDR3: CASTRGTRGTDTQYF
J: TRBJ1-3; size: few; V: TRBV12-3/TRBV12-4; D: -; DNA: TGTGCCAGCAGTTTAGGGTGGGAATCTGGAAACACCATATATTTT; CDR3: CASSLGWESGNTIYF
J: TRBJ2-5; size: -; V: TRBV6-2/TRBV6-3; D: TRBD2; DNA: TGTGCCAGCAGTTCCCTGAGGGTCTTGCTAGCGGAACAAGAGACCCAGTACTTC; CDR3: CASSSLRVLLAEQETQYF
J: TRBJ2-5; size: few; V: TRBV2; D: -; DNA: TGTGCCAGCAGTGGCACCTCAGTAGAGACCCAGTACTTC; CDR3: CASSGTSVETQYF
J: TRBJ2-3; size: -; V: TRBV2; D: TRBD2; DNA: TGTGCCAGCAGGGTTCGAAGCGGGGGGGCCGTGGTTAGAGATACGCAGTATTTT; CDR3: CASRVRSGGAVVRDTQYF
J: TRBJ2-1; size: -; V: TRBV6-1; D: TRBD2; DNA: TGTGCCAGCAAACCGGGACTAGCGGTTAATGAGCAGTTCTTC; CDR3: CASKPGLAVNEQFF
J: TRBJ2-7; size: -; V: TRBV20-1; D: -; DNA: TGCAGTGCTAGAGATACAGGGCCTTTCTACGAGCAGTACTTC; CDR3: CSARDTGPFYEQYF
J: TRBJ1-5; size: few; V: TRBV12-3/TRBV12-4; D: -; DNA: TGTGCCAGCAGTTTTGGGGTGGTGGGTCAGCCCCAGCATTTT; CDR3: CASSFGVVGQPQHF
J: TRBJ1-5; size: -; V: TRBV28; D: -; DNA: TGTGCCAGCAGTTTAAGCGAGGGAGGGACCCAGCATTTT; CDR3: CASSLSEGGTQHF